This record covers a single T cell receptor (beta chain). The antigen remains undetermined. The data derive from a study of T cell repertoires in cytomegalovirus infection. Study in general: Evidence of both CMV infection and a matching HLA type came from public TCR beta signatures.

Germline CDR1 reads MNHNS; CDR2 reads SASEGT. V was shortened by 3 bases and J by 1 base, with 9 bases between the two germline ends. The CDR3 totals 14 residues. TCRdb ran MiXCR on the reads and lists one entry per CDR3 protein. The table shows more than 150,000 distinct CDR3 sequences, with approximately 19% occurring only once. Regarding the study as a whole: Clonotypes of TCR beta that were HLA-C-restricted and CMV-specific dominated the ex vivo response. Summed frequency of shared TCR beta families picked out CMV carriers who also had the relevant HLA.

Sequencing input: PBMCs. The V gene is TRBV6-1, the J gene TRBJ1-1, with D tentatively TRBD1 (5 bases). The receptor was derived from a human donor in good health (CMV status not recorded). Some clones in this sample may be carry-over from other donors' samples. CDR3 sequence: CASSEGGRNTEAFF. CDR3 DNA sequence: TGTGCCAGCAGTGAGGGGGGGAGGAACACTGAAGCTTTCTTT.